This T cell receptor beta chain stems from a study of long-term antiretroviral therapy in people with HIV. Study in general: By about a decade, the earliest samples predate the 2015 immediate-ART recommendation.

This clone has more than one count but fewer than ten. V lost 0 bases, J lost 2 bases, and 10 bases lay in between. CDR1 is LGHNA, CDR2 YNFKEQ, per germline. The CDR3 has 15 amino acids. The immunoSEQ assay was v3.0, run at survey level. Generated by immunoSEQ multiplex PCR, the TCRdb table keeps only in-frame clones and is missing some. The top ten hold less than 15% of the sample, which has 23,000 or so clones, approximately 83% seen once. The sequence was obtained from a man younger than 40 with HIV. This sample comprised unsorted PBMCs, obtained approximately 4.1 years after starting antiretroviral therapy. The rearrangement links TRBV4-2 to TRBJ1-2, with a weak D call TRBD1 (5 bases). The CDR3 loop is CASSQDEGRNYGYTF. The CDR3 DNA sequence: TGTGCCAGCAGCCAAGATGAGGGGCGCAACTATGGCTACACCTTC.